This T cell receptor beta chain was profiled in a study of CD8 T cells in Susac syndrome. An amount of RNA that ranged from roughly 0.45 to 1 ug was reverse transcribed with random hexamers. Multiplex PCR with immunoSEQ amplified the TCR beta CDR3 across 54 Vbeta and 13 Jbeta. TCRdb reprocessed the immunoSEQ multiplex PCR reads via MiXCR and lists one record per CDR3 protein. The table includes approximately 140,000 distinct CDR3 sequences, roughly 80% detected once. CD8+ and CD4+ T cells from blood underwent TCR beta sequencing, which was carried out in a high-throughput format. TEMRA cells underwent FACS enrichment and CD8+ and CD4+ T cells underwent negative isolation. V was pared by 1 base and J by 1 base, with 14 bases between. There are 16 residues in the CDR3. Germline lookup yields CDR1 DFQATT and CDR2 SNEGSKA (reference sequence).

V usage is TRBV20-1 and J usage is TRBJ1-5; no firm D call. The sequence was obtained from a human donor with multiple sclerosis. Source material: CD8+ T cells from PBMCs. CDR3 sequence: CSARAVKGTSNQPQHF. Here the CDR3 DNA reads TGCAGTGCTAGAGCGGTGAAGGGCACAAGCAATCAGCCCCAGCATTTT.